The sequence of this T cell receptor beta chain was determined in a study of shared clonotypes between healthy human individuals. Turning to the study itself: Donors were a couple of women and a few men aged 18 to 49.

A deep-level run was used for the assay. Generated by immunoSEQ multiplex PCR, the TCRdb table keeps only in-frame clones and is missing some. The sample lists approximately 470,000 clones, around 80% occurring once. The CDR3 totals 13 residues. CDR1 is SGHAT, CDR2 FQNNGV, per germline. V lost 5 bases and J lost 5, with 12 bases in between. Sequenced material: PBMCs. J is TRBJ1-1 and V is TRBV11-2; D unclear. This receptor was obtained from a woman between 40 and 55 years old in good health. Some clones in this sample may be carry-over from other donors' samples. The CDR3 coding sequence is TGTGCCAGCAGCCAAACACGGGGAACTGAAGCTTTCTTT. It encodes CASSQTRGTEAFF. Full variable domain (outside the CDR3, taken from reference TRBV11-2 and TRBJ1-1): EAGVAQSPRYKIIEKRQSVAFWCNPISGHATLYWYQQILGQGPKLLIQFQNNGVVDDSQLPKDRFSAERLKGVDSTLKIQPAKLEDSAVYLCASSQTRGTEAFFGQGTRLTVV.